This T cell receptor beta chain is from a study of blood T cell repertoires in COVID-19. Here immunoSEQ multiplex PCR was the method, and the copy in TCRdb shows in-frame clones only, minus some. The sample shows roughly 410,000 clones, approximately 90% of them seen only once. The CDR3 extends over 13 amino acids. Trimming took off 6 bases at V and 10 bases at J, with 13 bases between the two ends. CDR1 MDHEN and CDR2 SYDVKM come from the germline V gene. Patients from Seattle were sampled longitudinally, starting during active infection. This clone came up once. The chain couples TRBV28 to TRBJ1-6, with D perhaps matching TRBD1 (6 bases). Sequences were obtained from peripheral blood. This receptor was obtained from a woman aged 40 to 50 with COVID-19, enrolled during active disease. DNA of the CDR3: TGTGCCAGCAGGGTGCCAGGGGTCTCACCCCTCCACTTT. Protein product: CASRVPGVSPLHF. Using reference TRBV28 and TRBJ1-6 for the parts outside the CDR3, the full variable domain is DVKVTQSSRYLVKRTGEKVFLECVQDMDHENMFWYRQDPGLGLRLIYFSYDVKMKEKGDIPEGYSVSREKKERFSLILESASTNQTSMYLCASRVPGVSPLHFGNGTRLTVT.